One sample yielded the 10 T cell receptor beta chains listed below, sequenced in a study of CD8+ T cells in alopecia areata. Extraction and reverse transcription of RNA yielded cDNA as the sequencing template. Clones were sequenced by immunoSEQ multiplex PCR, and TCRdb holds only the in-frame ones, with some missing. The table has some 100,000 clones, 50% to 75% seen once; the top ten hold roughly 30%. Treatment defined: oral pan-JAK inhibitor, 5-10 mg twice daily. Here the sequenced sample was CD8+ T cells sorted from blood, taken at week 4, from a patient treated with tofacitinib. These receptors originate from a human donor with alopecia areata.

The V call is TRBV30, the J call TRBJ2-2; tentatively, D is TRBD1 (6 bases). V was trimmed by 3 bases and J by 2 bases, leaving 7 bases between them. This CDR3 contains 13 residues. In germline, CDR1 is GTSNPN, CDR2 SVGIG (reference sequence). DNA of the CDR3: TGTGCCTGGAGGGACAGAAACACCGGGGAGCTGTTTTTT. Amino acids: CAWRDRNTGELFF.

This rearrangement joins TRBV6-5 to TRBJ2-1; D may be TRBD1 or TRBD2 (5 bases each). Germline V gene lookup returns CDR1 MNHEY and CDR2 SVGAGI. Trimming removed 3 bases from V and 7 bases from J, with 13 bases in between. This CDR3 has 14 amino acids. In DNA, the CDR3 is TGTGCCAGCAGTTATTGGGACCTCCCAAATGAGCAGTTCTTC. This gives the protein CASSYWDLPNEQFF.

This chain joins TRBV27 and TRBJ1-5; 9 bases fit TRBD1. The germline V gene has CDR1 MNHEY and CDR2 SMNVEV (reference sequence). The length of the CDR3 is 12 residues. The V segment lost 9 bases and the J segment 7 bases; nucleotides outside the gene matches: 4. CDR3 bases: TGTGCCAGTGGGACAGGGAGCCAGCCCCAGCATTTT. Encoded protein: CASGTGSQPQHF.

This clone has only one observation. CDR3 sequence: CASSYSGTGYSVAFF. CDR3 sequence (DNA): TGTGCCAGCAGTTACTCCGGGACAGGGTATTCGGTAGCTTTCTTT. This rearrangement joins TRBV6-5 to TRBJ1-1; 9 bases map to TRBD1. This CDR3 spans 15 amino acids. Unmatched junction bases numbered 9, after V lost 0 bases and J lost 10 bases. Germline V gene data show CDR1 as MNHEY and CDR2 as SVGAGI.

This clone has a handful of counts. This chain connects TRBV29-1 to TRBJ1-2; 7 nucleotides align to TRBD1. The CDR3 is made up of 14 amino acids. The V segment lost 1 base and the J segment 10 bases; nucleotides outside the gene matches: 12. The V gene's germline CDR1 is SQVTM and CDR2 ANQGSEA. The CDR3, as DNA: TGCAGCGTTGAAGGGACGGACAGGCCGGGGGCCTACACCTTC. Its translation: CSVEGTDRPGAYTF.

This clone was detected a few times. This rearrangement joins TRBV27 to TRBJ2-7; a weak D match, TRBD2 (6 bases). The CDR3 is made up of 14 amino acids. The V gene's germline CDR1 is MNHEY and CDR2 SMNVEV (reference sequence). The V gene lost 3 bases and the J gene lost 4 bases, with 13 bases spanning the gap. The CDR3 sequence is CASSFGGTVYEQYF. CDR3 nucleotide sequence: TGTGCCAGCAGTTTTGGTGGGACTGTTTACGAGCAGTACTTC.

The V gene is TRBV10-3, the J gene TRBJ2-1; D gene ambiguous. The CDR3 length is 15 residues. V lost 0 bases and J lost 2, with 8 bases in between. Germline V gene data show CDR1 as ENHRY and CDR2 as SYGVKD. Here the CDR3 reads CAISESGNTYNEQFF. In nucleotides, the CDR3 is TGTGCCATCAGTGAGTCGGGGAATACCTACAATGAGCAGTTCTTC.

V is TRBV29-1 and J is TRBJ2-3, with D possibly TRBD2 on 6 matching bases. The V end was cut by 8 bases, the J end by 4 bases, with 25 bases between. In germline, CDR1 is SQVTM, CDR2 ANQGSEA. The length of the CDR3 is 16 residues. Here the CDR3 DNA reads TGCAGCCCACTGGGCGGCGGGGCCTCTGGCGCAGATACGCAGTATTTT. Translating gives CSPLGGGASGADTQYF.

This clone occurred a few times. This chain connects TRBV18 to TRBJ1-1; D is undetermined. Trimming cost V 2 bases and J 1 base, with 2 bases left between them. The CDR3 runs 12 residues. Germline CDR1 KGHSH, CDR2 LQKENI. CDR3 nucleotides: TGTGCCAGCTCACCAGCGAACACTGAAGCTTTCTTT. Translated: CASSPANTEAFF.

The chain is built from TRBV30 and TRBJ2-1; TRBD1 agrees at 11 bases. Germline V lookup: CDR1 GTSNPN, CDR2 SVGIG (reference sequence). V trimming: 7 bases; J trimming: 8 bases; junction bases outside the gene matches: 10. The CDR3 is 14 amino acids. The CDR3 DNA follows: TGTGCCTCAAATGGACAGGGGGCGTTTGATGAGCAGTTCTTC. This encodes CASNGQGAFDEQFF.